One sample yielded the 20 T cell receptor beta chains listed below, sequenced in a study of blood T cell repertoires in COVID-19. The repertoire was sequenced with immunoSEQ multiplex PCR; TCRdb's copy has only in-frame clones and lacks some. The sample includes hundreds of thousands of clones, around 90% seen only once; the top ten take more than 8.5%. Sequences were obtained from PBMCs or T cells enriched from blood (not recorded which). The receptors come from a young woman who had recovered from COVID-19.

The table lists this clone with a few counts. The chain recombines TRBV7-9 with TRBJ2-1, with 10 bases matching TRBD2. This CDR3 has 15 residues. Germline assignment: CDR1 SEHNR and CDR2 FQNEAQ (reference sequence). V was pared by 1 base and J by 10 bases, with 7 bases of the junction left unmatched. The CDR3 DNA is TGTGCCAGCAGCTTAGGAGCGGGAGGGCCCAGGGAGCAGTTCTTC. It translates to CASSLGAGGPREQFF.

In its sample, this clone was seen a few times. This chain connects TRBV19 to TRBJ1-5, with D possibly being TRBD1 (5 bases). Germline V lookup: CDR1 LNHDA, CDR2 SQIVND (reference sequence). The CDR3 is 14 residues long. V gave up 3 bases and J gave up 4 bases, with 10 bases separating them. CDR3 amino acids: CASSMSGGNQPQHF. CDR3 DNA: TGTGCCAGTAGTATGAGTGGGGGGAATCAGCCCCAGCATTTT.

The gene calls are TRBV28 and TRBJ2-7; weak D call: TRBD1 (5 bases). The ends were cut back, 7 bases at V and 2 bases at J, with 18 bases in the middle. There are 15 residues in the CDR3. In germline, CDR1 is MDHEN, CDR2 SYDVKM. The CDR3 DNA is TGTGCCAGCACCTCCCTCCGACAGCGTCCCTACGAGCAGTACTTC. Protein: CASTSLRQRPYEQYF.

J is TRBJ1-6 and V is TRBV7-9; TRBD1 might be the D (6 bases). The CDR3 is 17 amino acids. Germline assignment: CDR1 SEHNR and CDR2 FQNEAQ (reference sequence). Trimming cost V 1 base and J 0 bases, with 10 bases left between them. The CDR3 spells CASSLGQASSYNSPLHF. The CDR3 DNA is TGTGCCAGCAGCTTAGGACAGGCGAGCTCCTATAATTCACCCCTCCACTTT.

This clone was counted a single time. V and J are TRBV27 and TRBJ1-4; 8 bases are shared with TRBD1. Per the germline V gene, CDR1 is MNHEY and CDR2 is SMNVEV (reference sequence). With V trimmed by 2 bases and J by 7 bases, 15 bases remained unmatched. The CDR3 has 18 amino acids. CDR3: CASSLGWAGGASGEKLFF. The CDR3 nucleotides read TGTGCCAGCAGTTTAGGTTGGGCAGGGGGCGCGTCGGGTGAAAAACTGTTTTTT.

This clone was counted a single time. The chain combines TRBV28 with TRBJ1-2, with 7 bases aligning to TRBD1. Germline trimming cut 7 bases from V and 5 bases from J; bases unmatched to any gene: 4. Germline CDR1 and CDR2: MDHEN and SYDVKM. The CDR3 is made up of 12 amino acids. DNA of the CDR3: TGTGCCAGCACCCGGGGACAGTATGGCTACACCTTC. Protein sequence: CASTRGQYGYTF.

This sequence joins TRBV28 and TRBJ1-4; D is ambiguous. V was pared by 8 bases and J by 5 bases, with 12 bases between. Germline loops: CDR1 MDHEN, CDR2 SYDVKM. There are 13 residues in the CDR3. This CDR3 reads CASERPGNEKLFF. In DNA, the CDR3 is TGTGCCAGCGAGAGACCGGGAAATGAAAAACTGTTTTTT.

The chain couples TRBV6-5 to TRBJ2-7; the D gene is possibly TRBD1 (5 bases). The CDR3 spans 13 residues. V was shortened by 11 bases and J by 6 bases, with 20 bases between the two germline ends. Looked up from germline, CDR1 is MNHEY and CDR2 is SVGAGI. CDR3 DNA sequence: TGTGCCGCTGGACACAGGTCACTTAGCGAGCAGTACTTC. Translating it yields CAAGHRSLSEQYF.

In regard to this clone: Sequence at one end of the junction differs from germline and may be a read error. This chain connects TRBV7-3 to TRBJ1-1; TRBD1 matches at 7 bases. The CDR3 runs 13 residues. Germline V CDR1 and CDR2: SGHTA, FQGTGA. The CDR3 protein is CASSITGDTEAFF. CDR3 nucleotides: TGTGCCAGCAGCATAACAGGGGACACTGAAGCTTTCTTT.

V usage is TRBV27 and J usage is TRBJ2-7; 12 bases fit TRBD2. CDR1 is MNHEY, CDR2 SMNVEV, per germline (reference sequence). This CDR3 is 16 amino acids long. V lost 6 bases to trimming and J lost 1 base; unmatched junction nucleotides: 7. The CDR3 nucleotides are TGTGCCAGCAGGACTAGCGGGAGAGATCCATCCTACGAGCAGTACTTC. Encoded protein: CASRTSGRDPSYEQYF.

This sequence joins TRBV28 and TRBJ1-4, with D maybe TRBD1 (5 bases). The CDR3 is made up of 13 amino acids. Germline-derived CDR1 and CDR2 are MDHEN and SYDVKM. V was pared by 7 bases and J by 4 bases, with 10 bases between. For the CDR3, the DNA is TGTGCCAGCACGCGACAGCTTAATGAAAAACTGTTTTTT. It encodes CASTRQLNEKLFF.

V usage is TRBV27 and J usage is TRBJ1-2; no definite D call. The CDR3 covers 15 residues. V was clipped by 2 bases and J by 4 bases, with 14 bases between them. The germline V gene has CDR1 MNHEY and CDR2 SMNVEV (reference sequence). CDR3 DNA sequence: TGTGCCAGCAGTTTAGACCACGACACCTTCTATGGCTACACCTTC. It yields the protein CASSLDHDTFYGYTF.

The rearrangement uses TRBV18 and TRBJ2-7; D gene uncertain. The CDR3 totals 13 residues. V was shortened by 3 bases and J by 4 bases, with 10 bases between the two germline ends. Germline V gives CDR1 KGHSH, CDR2 LQKENI. The CDR3 loop is CASSPANGYEQYF. As DNA, the CDR3 is TGTGCCAGCTCACCGGCGAACGGGTACGAGCAGTACTTC.

The gene calls are TRBV18 and TRBJ1-3, with D possibly being TRBD1 (6 bases). V was pared by 6 bases and J by 0 bases, with 15 bases between. The CDR3 is 16 residues long. Germline loops: CDR1 KGHSH, CDR2 LQKENI. The CDR3 DNA reads as TGTGCCAGCTCGCCGACAGGACCTTCCTCTGGAAACACCATATATTTT. It specifies CASSPTGPSSGNTIYF.

The chain carries TRBV5-1 and TRBJ2-1, with 14 bases identical to TRBD2. From germline, CDR1 is SGHRS and CDR2 YFSETQ. This CDR3 contains 16 residues. Trimming cost V 0 bases and J 10 bases; bases outside gene matches: 6. The CDR3 DNA follows: TGCGCCAGCAGCTTGGGACTAGCGGGAGGGCCAGGGGAGCAGTTCTTC. This gives the protein CASSLGLAGGPGEQFF.

This clone was seen only a few times. CDR3 nucleotides: TGTGCCTGGAGTGGCTTTGAGGGGGCTGAAGCTTTCTTT. This codes for CAWSGFEGAEAFF. The chain combines TRBV30 with TRBJ1-1; possibly TRBD1 for D (6 bases). The V and J ends lost 1 base and 6 bases respectively, with 12 bases between them. There are 13 residues in the CDR3. Germline loops: CDR1 GTSNPN, CDR2 SVGIG (reference sequence).

V usage is TRBV6-5 and J usage is TRBJ1-1, with TRBD1 matching over 7 bases. The germline V gene encodes CDR1 MNHEY and CDR2 SVGAGI. Unmatched junction bases numbered 9, after V lost 5 bases and J lost 6 bases. The CDR3 length is 14 residues. This CDR3 reads CASSQEPGTAEAFF. The CDR3, as DNA: TGTGCCAGCAGTCAGGAACCCGGGACAGCTGAAGCTTTCTTT.

The chain is built from TRBV7-2 and TRBJ1-1; 7 bases fit TRBD1. The CDR3 covers 14 residues. CDR1 and CDR2 (germline): SGHTA, FQGNSA. With 3 bases clipped from V and 1 base from J, the junction kept 2 bases outside the gene matches. This chain's CDR3 is CASSFDRENTEAFF. DNA for the CDR3: TGTGCCAGCAGCTTCGACAGGGAGAACACTGAAGCTTTCTTT.

The chain carries TRBV7-3 and TRBJ1-1; TRBD1 matches at 12 bases. From germline, CDR1 is SGHTA and CDR2 FQGTGA. Trimming cost V 5 bases and J 6 bases; bases outside gene matches: 7. The CDR3 runs to 15 residues. CDR3 sequence reads: CASSPGTGGWAEAFF. CDR3 bases: TGTGCCAGCAGCCCCGGGACAGGGGGCTGGGCTGAAGCTTTCTTT.

The rearrangement links TRBV6-6 to TRBJ2-1; 8 positions match TRBD2. After removal of 4 bases from V and 7 bases from J, the junction contained 6 bases not matched to a gene. Per the germline V gene, CDR1 is MNHNY and CDR2 is SVGAGI (reference sequence). The CDR3 is 14 amino acids. The CDR3 here is CASSSGLVSNEQFF. CDR3 sequence (DNA): TGTGCCAGCAGTTCGGGACTAGTCTCTAATGAGCAGTTCTTC.